This TCR beta chain was identified in a study of Graves' ophthalmopathy and Graves' hyperthyroidism. Study results and limitations: Most thyroid clonotypes with frequency above 0.001 were detected in blood too.

This clonotype was counted at least ten times. Its antigen remains unidentified. Trimming at V came to 4 bases and at J to 0 bases, leaving 11 bases not matched to a gene. Germline V gives CDR1 ENHRY, CDR2 SYGVKD. The CDR3 has 17 residues. RNA transcripts served as template for amplifying TCR beta CDR3 sequences. RT-PCR was first run with HTBI primers, then multiplex PCR in a second round. TCRdb reprocessed the multiplex PCR reads via MiXCR and lists one record per CDR3 protein. The table shows 580,000 or so distinct CDR3 sequences, with about two fifths occurring only once. Sequencing was carried out using peripheral blood or thyroid tissue (not recorded which). This sequence was found in an adult man with Graves' hyperthyroidism. J is TRBJ2-5 and V is TRBV10-3; 7 bases map to TRBD1. CDR3: CAISGGVGGRDQETQYF. The CDR3 nucleotides read TGTGCCATCAGTGGGGGTGTAGGGGGCCGAGACCAAGAGACCCAGTACTTC.